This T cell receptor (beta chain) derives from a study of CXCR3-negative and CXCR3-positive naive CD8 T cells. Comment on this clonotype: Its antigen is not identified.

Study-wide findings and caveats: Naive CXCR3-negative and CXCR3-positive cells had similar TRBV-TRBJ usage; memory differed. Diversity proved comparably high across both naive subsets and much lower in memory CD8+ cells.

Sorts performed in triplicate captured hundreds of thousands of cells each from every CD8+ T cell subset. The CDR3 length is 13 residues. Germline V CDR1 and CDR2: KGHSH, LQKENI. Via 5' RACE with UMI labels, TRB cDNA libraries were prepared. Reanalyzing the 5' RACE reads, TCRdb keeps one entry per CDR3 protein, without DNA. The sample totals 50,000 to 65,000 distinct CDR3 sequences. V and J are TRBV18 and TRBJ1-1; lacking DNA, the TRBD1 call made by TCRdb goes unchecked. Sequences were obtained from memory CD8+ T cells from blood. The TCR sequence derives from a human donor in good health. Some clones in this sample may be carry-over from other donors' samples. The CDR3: CASSRGANTEAFF.